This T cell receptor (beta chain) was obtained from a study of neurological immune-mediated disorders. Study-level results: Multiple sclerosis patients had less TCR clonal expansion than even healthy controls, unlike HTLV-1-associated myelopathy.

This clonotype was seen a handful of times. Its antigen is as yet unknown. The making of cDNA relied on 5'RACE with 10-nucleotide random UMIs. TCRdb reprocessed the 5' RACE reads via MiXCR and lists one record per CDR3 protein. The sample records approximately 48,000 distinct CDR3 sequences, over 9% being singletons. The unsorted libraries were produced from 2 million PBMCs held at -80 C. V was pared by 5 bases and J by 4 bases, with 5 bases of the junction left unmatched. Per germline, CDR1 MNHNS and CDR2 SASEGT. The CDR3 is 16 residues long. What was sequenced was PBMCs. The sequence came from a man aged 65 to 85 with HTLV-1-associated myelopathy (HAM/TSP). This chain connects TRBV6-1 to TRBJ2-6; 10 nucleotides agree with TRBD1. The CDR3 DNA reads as TGTGCCAGCAGTAGGGACAGGGGATCCGGGGCCAACGTCCTGACTTTC. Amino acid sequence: CASSRDRGSGANVLTF.